A selection of T cell receptor beta chains follows, all from one sample in a study of T cells in Graves' hyperthyroidism and ophthalmopathy. TCRdb called the multiplex PCR reads again in MiXCR, with one record for every CDR3 protein. The sample lists approximately 640,000 distinct CDR3 sequences; roughly 17% were seen once. The source material was blood. These receptors were collected from a man aged 50 or older with Graves' hyperthyroidism. Both conserved end residues are part of each CDR3. Each record gives: CDR3 DNA, CDR3 protein, J gene, D gene, clone size, V gene. A D gene is named only where the DNA matches it firmly. Only part of the rows carry a size: once, few, many, or a class if the clone is expanded.

CDR3nt: TGTGCCAGCAGTTTCGGTGGGCGGGCGTCCGAAGCTTTCTTT
CDR3aa: CASSFGGRASEAFF
j_gene: TRBJ1-1
d_gene: -
abundance: -
v_gene: TRBV12-3/TRBV12-4

CDR3nt: TGCGCCAGCAGCTTGGCGACAGGACTGCGCACAGATACGCAGTATTTT
CDR3aa: CASSLATGLRTDTQYF
j_gene: TRBJ2-3
d_gene: -
abundance: few
v_gene: TRBV5-1

CDR3nt: TGTGCCAGCAGCCAAGAACCGGGACAGTACTTACAAGAGACCCAGTACTTC
CDR3aa: CASSQEPGQYLQETQYF
j_gene: TRBJ2-5
d_gene: TRBD1
abundance: many
v_gene: TRBV3-1

CDR3nt: TGTGCCAGTAGTATTCGAAACGGGAGGGACATTCAGTACTTC
CDR3aa: CASSIRNGRDIQYF
j_gene: TRBJ2-4
d_gene: TRBD2
abundance: -
v_gene: TRBV19

CDR3nt: TGCAGTGCTGGGGGCCGAGATCGCTCCTACGAGCAGTACTTC
CDR3aa: CSAGGRDRSYEQYF
j_gene: TRBJ2-7
d_gene: -
abundance: many
v_gene: TRBV20-1

CDR3nt: TGTGCCAGCAGCGGGTCTAGCGCCCTTTCCTACAATGAGCAGTTCTTC
CDR3aa: CASSGSSALSYNEQFF
j_gene: TRBJ2-1
d_gene: -
abundance: few
v_gene: TRBV28

CDR3nt: TGTGCCAGCAGTCCCTTTTCGCCACCCGGGGCACTGTTTTTT
CDR3aa: CASSPFSPPGALFF
j_gene: TRBJ2-2
d_gene: -
abundance: -
v_gene: TRBV27

CDR3nt: TGTGCCAGCAGCCCCGGACTAGCGGGAGTTGGCGAGCAGTACTTC
CDR3aa: CASSPGLAGVGEQYF
j_gene: TRBJ2-7
d_gene: TRBD2
abundance: many
v_gene: TRBV5-1

CDR3nt: TGTGCCAGCAGCTTAGACCGGAATGAGCAGTTCTTC
CDR3aa: CASSLDRNEQFF
j_gene: TRBJ2-1
d_gene: -
abundance: many
v_gene: TRBV11-2

CDR3nt: TGTGCCTGGAGGCAGGGGGTAACAGATACGCAGTATTTT
CDR3aa: CAWRQGVTDTQYF
j_gene: TRBJ2-3
d_gene: TRBD1
abundance: -
v_gene: TRBV30

CDR3nt: TGTGCCTGGAGTGGCCGGCCCAACTATGGCTACACCTTC
CDR3aa: CAWSGRPNYGYTF
j_gene: TRBJ1-2
d_gene: -
abundance: many
v_gene: TRBV30

CDR3nt: TGTGCCTGGAGTGTATCTAGCGGGAGCGCCTACGAGCAGTACTTC
CDR3aa: CAWSVSSGSAYEQYF
j_gene: TRBJ2-7
d_gene: TRBD2
abundance: many
v_gene: TRBV30

CDR3nt: TGTGCCAGCACGGCGGGGGGAACTAATGAAAAACTGTTTTTT
CDR3aa: CASTAGGTNEKLFF
j_gene: TRBJ1-4
d_gene: -
abundance: many
v_gene: TRBV12-3/TRBV12-4

CDR3nt: TGTGCCAGTGGGACAGCCTTCTACGAGCAGTACTTC
CDR3aa: CASGTAFYEQYF
j_gene: TRBJ2-7
d_gene: TRBD1
abundance: many
v_gene: TRBV6-1

CDR3nt: TGTGCCAGCAGCTTAGGCGCCGGAGTACGAGAGCAGTTCTTC
CDR3aa: CASSLGAGVREQFF
j_gene: TRBJ2-1
d_gene: -
abundance: many
v_gene: TRBV7-2

CDR3nt: TGTGCCAGCAACACCATGACAGGGGGCGAAGGGAACACCGGGGAGCTGTTTTTT
CDR3aa: CASNTMTGGEGNTGELFF
j_gene: TRBJ2-2
d_gene: TRBD1
abundance: -
v_gene: TRBV5-4

CDR3nt: TGCAGTGCCGATCGTACGGGGATTACCTACAATGAGCAGTTCTTC
CDR3aa: CSADRTGITYNEQFF
j_gene: TRBJ2-1
d_gene: -
abundance: many
v_gene: TRBV20-1

CDR3nt: TGCAGTGCTAGTCAGGGTCGAGAGACCCAGTACTTC
CDR3aa: CSASQGRETQYF
j_gene: TRBJ2-5
d_gene: -
abundance: many
v_gene: TRBV20-1

CDR3nt: TGTGCCAGCAGTTTGGGCCCAGGGCGGTATGATCAGCCCCAGCATTTT
CDR3aa: CASSLGPGRYDQPQHF
j_gene: TRBJ1-5
d_gene: -
abundance: few
v_gene: TRBV27

CDR3nt: TGTGCCAGCTCACCAGGGGGCGGGAGGGCCGGTGAGCAGTTCTTC
CDR3aa: CASSPGGGRAGEQFF
j_gene: TRBJ2-1
d_gene: TRBD2
abundance: -
v_gene: TRBV18

CDR3nt: TGTGCCAGCAGCTTGGGAGGCGGAAGGTACTACGAGCAGTACTTC
CDR3aa: CASSLGGGRYYEQYF
j_gene: TRBJ2-7
d_gene: -
abundance: many
v_gene: TRBV11-2

CDR3nt: TGTGCCAGCAGCCAAGCGATCATGATGGACACTGAAGCTTTCTTT
CDR3aa: CASSQAIMMDTEAFF
j_gene: TRBJ1-1
d_gene: -
abundance: many
v_gene: TRBV14

CDR3nt: TGTGCCAGCAGCCAAGGATCGGCTGGGGCCAACGTCCTGACTTTC
CDR3aa: CASSQGSAGANVLTF
j_gene: TRBJ2-6
d_gene: -
abundance: few
v_gene: TRBV4-2